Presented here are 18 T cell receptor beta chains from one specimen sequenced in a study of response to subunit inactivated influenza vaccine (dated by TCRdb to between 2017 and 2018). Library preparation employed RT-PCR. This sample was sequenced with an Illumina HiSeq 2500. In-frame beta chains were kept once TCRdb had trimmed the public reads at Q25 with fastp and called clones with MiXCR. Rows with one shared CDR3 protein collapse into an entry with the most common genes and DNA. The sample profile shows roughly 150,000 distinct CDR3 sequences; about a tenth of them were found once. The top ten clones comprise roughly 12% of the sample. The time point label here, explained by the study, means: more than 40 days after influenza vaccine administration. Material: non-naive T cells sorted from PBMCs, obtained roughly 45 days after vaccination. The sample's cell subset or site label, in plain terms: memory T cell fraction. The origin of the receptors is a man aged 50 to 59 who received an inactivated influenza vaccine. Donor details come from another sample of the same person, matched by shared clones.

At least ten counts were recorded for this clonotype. The CDR3 sequence is CASSYSISGGQYF. CDR3 in DNA: TGTGCCAGCAGTTACTCAATTTCGGGGGGGCAGTACTTC. This rearrangement joins TRBV6-5 to TRBJ2-7; 7 bases line up with TRBD2. CDR1 is MNHEY, CDR2 SVGAGI, per germline. The ends lost 0 bases at V and 9 bases at J; junction bases unmatched: 5. The CDR3 consists of 13 residues.

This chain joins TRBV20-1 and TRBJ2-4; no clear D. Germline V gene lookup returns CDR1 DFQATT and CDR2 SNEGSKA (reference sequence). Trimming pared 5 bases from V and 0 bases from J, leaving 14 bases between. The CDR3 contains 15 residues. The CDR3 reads CSAGPGHLAKNIQYF. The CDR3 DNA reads TGCAGTGCTGGGCCGGGTCATTTAGCCAAAAACATTCAGTACTTC.

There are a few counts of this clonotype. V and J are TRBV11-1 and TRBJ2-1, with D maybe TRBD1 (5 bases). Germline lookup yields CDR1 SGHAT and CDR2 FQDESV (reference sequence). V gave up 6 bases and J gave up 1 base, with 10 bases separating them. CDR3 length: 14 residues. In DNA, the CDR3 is TGTGCCAGCAGTATTAGGGGTTCCTACAATGAGCAGTTCTTC. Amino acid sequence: CASSIRGSYNEQFF.

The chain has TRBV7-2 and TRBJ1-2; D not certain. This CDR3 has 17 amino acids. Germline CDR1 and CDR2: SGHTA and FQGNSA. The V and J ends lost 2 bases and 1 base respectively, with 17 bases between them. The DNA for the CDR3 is TGTGCCAGCAGCTTACGTTCGGGAGGCGCACTTAACTATGGCTACACCTTC. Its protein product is CASSLRSGGALNYGYTF.

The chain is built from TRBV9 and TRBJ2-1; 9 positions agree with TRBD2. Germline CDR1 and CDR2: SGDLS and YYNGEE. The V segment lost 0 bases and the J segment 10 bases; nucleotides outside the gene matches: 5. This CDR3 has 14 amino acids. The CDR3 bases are TGTGCCAGCAGCGTAGGCGGGAGGGCGGGGGAGCAGTTCTTC. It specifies CASSVGGRAGEQFF.

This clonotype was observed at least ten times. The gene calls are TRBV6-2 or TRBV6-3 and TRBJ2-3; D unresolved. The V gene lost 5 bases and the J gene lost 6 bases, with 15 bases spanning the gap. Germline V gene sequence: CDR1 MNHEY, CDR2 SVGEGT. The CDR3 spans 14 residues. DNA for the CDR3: TGTGCCAGCAGTACCTTCATAACCGGCGATACGCAGTATTTT. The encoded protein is CASSTFITGDTQYF.

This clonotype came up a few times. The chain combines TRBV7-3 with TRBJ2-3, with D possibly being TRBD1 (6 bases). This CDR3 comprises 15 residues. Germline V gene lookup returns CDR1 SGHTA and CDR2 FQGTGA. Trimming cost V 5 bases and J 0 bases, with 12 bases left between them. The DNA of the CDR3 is TGTGCCAGCAGCCTCTGGGGGCAAAGCACAGATACGCAGTATTTT. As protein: CASSLWGQSTDTQYF. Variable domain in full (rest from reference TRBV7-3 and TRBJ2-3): GAGVSQTPSNKVTEKGKYVELRCDPISGHTALYWYRQSLGQGPEFLIYFQGTGAADDSGLPNDRFFAVRPEGSVSTLKIQRTERGDSAVYLCASSLWGQSTDTQYFGPGTRLTVL.

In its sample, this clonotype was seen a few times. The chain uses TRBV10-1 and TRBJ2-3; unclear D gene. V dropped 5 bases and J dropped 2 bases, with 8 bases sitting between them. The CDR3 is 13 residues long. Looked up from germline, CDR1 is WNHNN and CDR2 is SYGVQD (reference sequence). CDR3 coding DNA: TGCGCCAGCAGTAGGACGTTCACAGATACGCAGTATTTT. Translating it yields CASSRTFTDTQYF.

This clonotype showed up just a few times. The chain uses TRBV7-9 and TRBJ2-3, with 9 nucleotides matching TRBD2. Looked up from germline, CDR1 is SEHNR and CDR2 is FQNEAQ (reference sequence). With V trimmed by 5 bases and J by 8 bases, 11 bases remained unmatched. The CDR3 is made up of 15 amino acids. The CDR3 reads CASSLPRGGGGTQYF. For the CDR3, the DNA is TGTGCCAGCAGCCTACCCCGCGGGGGGGGCGGTACGCAGTATTTT.

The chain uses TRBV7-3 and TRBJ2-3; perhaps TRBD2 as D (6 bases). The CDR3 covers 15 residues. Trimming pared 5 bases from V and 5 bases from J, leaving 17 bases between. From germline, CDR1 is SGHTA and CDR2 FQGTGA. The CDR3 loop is CASSRGLIAEDTQYF. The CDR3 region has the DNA TGTGCCAGCAGCCGAGGGTTAATAGCGGAAGATACGCAGTATTTT.

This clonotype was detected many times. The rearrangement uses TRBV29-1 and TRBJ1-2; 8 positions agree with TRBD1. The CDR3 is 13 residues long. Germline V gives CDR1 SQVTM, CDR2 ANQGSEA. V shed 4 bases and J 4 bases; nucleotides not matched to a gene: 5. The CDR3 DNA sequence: TGCAGCGTTGCCGGACAGGGTGTCTATGGCTACACCTTC. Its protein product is CSVAGQGVYGYTF.

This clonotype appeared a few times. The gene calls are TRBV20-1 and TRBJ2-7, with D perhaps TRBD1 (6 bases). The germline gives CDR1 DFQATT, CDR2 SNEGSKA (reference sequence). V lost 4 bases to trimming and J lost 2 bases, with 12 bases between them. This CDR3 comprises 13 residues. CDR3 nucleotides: TGCAGTGCTAATTTAGGGGGAGCCTACGAGCAGTACTTC. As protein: CSANLGGAYEQYF.

CDR3 sequence reads: CASRKTRDRDIDTQYF. Written as DNA, the CDR3 is TGTGCCAGCAGGAAAACCCGGGACAGGGATATAGATACGCAGTATTTT. V gene TRBV6-2 or TRBV6-3 combines with J gene TRBJ2-3; 9 bases are a match to TRBD1. The CDR3 is made up of 16 amino acids. In germline, CDR1 is MNHEY, CDR2 SVGEGT. V dropped 6 bases and J dropped 5; count of bases not matched to a gene: 12.

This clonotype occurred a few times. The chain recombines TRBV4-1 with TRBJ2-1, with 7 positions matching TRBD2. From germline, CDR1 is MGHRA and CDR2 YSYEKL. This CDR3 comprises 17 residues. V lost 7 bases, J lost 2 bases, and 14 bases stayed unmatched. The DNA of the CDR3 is TGCGCCAGCACCCACCCAACTTGGGGGGGGGCCTACAATGAGCAGTTCTTC. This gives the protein CASTHPTWGGAYNEQFF.

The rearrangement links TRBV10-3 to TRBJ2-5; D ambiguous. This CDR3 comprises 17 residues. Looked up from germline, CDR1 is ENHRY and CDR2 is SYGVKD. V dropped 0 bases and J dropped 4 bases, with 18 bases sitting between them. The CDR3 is CAISESGNSADIETQYF. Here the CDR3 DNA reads TGTGCCATCAGTGAGTCAGGGAACTCGGCTGATATAGAGACCCAGTACTTC.

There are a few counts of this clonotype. The CDR3, as DNA: TGTGCCAGCAGTCCAGAGGCTGGGGCTGAGCAGTTCTTC. It specifies CASSPEAGAEQFF. The chain combines TRBV12-3 or TRBV12-4 with TRBJ2-1, with D possibly TRBD1 on 5 matching bases. Trimming cost V 5 bases and J 9 bases, with 14 bases left between them. The CDR3 contains 13 residues.

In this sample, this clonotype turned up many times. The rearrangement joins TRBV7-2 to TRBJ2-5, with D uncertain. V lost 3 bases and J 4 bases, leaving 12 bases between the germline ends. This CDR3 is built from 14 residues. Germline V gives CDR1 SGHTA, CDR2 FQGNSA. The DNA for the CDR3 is TGTGCCAGCAGCTTGCTGGGCCTTGGAGAGACCCAGTACTTC. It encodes CASSLLGLGETQYF.

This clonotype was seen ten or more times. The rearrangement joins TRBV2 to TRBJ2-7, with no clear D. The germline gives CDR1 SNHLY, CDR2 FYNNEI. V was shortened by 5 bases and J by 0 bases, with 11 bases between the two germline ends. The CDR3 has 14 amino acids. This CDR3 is CASSPFMLSYEQYF. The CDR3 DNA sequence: TGTGCCAGCAGTCCCTTTATGCTCTCCTACGAGCAGTACTTC.